The clone carrying this T cell receptor beta chain was seen many times. The target antigen is unknown. TCRdb reprocessed the RACE reads via MiXCR and lists one record per CDR3 protein. The repertoire holds a few hundred thousand distinct CDR3 sequences, with under 6.5% as singletons. This entry is derived from a study of human T cells and chemical hapten exposure. Study in general: Patch testing was performed with 0.01% DPC on the upper back, with reading at 6 days. Points from the study as a whole: TCRs at a frequency above 1 in 1000 stayed unchanged with DPC sensitization.

Germline V lookup: CDR1 KGHSH, CDR2 LQKENI. Trimming took off 2 bases at V and 12 bases at J, with 8 bases between the two ends. The CDR3 loop spans 12 amino acids. Time point denoted: patch test 2, 6 weeks after DPC sensitization. This sample's treatment: therapeutic diphenylcyclopropenone sensitization with weekly scalp DPC. Ahead of each patch test application, blood was drawn. Total RNA extraction was carried out from unfractionated whole blood. The receptor's source is a woman aged 18-29 years with alopecia areata. Some clones in this sample may be carry-over from other donors' samples. The specimen comprised whole blood, sampled in connection with sensitization to the hapten diphenylcyclopropenone (DPC). The V call is TRBV18, the J call TRBJ1-6, with D maybe TRBD1 (5 bases). CDR3 nucleotide sequence: TGTGCCAGCTCACCAAGGGGTATACCCCTCCACTTT. It encodes CASSPRGIPLHF. The full variable domain, in which reference TRBV18 and TRBJ1-6 provide the parts outside the CDR3, is NAGVMQNPRHLVRRRGQEARLRCSPMKGHSHVYWYRQLPEEGLKFMVYLQKENIIDESGMPKERFSAEFPKEGPSILRIQQVVRGDSAAYFCASSPRGIPLHFGNGTRLTVT.